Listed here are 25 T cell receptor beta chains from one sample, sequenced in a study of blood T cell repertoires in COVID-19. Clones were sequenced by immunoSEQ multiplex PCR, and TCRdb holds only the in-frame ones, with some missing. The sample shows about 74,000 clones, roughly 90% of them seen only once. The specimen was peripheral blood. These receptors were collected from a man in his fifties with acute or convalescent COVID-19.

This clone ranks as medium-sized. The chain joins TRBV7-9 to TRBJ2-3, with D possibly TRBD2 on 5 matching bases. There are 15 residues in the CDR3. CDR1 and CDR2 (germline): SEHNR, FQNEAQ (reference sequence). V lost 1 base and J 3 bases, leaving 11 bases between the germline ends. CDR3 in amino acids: CASSLDTAATDTQYF. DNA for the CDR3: TGTGCCAGCAGCTTAGATACAGCGGCAACAGATACGCAGTATTTT.

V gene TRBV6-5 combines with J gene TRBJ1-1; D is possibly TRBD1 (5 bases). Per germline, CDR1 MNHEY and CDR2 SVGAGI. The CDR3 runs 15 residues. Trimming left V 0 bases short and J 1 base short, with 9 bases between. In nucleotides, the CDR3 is TGTGCCAGCAGTTACTCGCGGGGGAGGAACACTGAAGCTTTCTTT. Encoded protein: CASSYSRGRNTEAFF.

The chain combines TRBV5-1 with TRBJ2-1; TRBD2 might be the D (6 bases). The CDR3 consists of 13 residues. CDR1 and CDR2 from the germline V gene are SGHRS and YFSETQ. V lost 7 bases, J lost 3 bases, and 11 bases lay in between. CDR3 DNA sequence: TGCGCCAGCGGCGGGCGGGGCTACAATGAGCAGTTCTTC. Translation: CASGGRGYNEQFF.

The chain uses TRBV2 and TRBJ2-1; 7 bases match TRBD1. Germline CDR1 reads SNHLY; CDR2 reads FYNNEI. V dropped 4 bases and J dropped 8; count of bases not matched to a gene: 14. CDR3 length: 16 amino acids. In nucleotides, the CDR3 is TGTGCCAGCAGTGTAACCCCCCCACAGGGGACGGATGAGCAGTTCTTC. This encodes CASSVTPPQGTDEQFF.

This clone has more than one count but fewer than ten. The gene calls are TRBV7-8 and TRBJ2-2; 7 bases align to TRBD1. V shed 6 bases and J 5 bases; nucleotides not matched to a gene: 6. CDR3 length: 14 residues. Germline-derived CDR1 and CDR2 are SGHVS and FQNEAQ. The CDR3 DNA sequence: TGTGCCAGCAGGAACGGACAGGATACCGGGGAGCTGTTTTTT. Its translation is CASRNGQDTGELFF.

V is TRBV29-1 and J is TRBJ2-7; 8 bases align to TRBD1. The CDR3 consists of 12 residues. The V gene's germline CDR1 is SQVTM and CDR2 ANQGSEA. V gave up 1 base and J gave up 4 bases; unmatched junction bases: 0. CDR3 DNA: TGCAGCGTTGAAGGGACAGGGTACGAGCAGTACTTC. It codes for CSVEGTGYEQYF.

The CDR3 reads CASSLGTGGHFEQYF. Written as DNA, the CDR3 is TGCGCCAGCAGCTTGGGGACAGGGGGCCATTTCGAGCAGTACTTC. The V gene is TRBV5-1, the J gene TRBJ2-7, with 11 bases identical to TRBD1. With V trimmed by 0 bases and J by 6 bases, 5 bases remained unmatched. The CDR3 loop spans 15 amino acids. Germline loops: CDR1 SGHRS, CDR2 YFSETQ.

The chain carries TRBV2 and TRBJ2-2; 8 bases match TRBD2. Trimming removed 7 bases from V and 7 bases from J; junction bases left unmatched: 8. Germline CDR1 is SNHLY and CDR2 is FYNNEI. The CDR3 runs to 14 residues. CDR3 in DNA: TGTGCCAGCACCTCTAGCGGGTATGGCGGGGAGCTGTTTTTT. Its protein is CASTSSGYGGELFF.

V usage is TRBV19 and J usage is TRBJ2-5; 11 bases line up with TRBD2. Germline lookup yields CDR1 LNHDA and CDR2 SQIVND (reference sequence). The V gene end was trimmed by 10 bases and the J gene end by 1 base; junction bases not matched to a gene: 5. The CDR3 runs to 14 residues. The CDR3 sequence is CATTGLAGQETQYF. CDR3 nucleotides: TGTGCCACCACCGGACTAGCGGGCCAAGAGACCCAGTACTTC.

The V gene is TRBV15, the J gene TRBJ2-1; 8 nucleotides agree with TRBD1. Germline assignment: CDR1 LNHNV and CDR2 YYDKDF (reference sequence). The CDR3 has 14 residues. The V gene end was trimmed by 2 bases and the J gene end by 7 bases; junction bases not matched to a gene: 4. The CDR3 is CATSRSRTGNEQFF. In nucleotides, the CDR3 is TGTGCCACCAGCAGATCACGGACAGGGAATGAGCAGTTCTTC.

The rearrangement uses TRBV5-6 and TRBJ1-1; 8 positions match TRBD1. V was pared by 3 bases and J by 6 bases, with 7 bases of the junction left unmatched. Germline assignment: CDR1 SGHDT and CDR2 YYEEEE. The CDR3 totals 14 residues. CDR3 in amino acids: CASSWDRQGAEAFF. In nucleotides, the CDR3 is TGTGCCAGCAGCTGGGACAGGCAAGGCGCTGAAGCTTTCTTT.

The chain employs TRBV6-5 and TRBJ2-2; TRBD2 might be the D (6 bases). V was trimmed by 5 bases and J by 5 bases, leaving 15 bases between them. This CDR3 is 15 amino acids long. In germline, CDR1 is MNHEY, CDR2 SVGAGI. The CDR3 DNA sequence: TGTGCCAGCAGTACCCGCGGAGGGCGGACCGGGGAGCTGTTTTTT. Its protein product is CASSTRGGRTGELFF.

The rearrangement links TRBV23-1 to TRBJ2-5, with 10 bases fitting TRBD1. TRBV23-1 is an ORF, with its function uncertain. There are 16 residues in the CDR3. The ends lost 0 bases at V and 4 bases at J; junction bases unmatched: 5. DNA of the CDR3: TGCGCCAGCAGTCAATCGGTGGACAGGGGGATAGAGACCCAGTACTTC. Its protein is CASSQSVDRGIETQYF.

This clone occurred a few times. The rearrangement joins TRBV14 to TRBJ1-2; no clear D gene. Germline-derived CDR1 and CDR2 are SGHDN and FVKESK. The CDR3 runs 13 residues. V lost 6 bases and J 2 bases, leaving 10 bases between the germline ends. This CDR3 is CASSPGRNYGYTF. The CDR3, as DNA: TGTGCCAGCAGTCCCGGGAGGAACTATGGCTACACCTTC. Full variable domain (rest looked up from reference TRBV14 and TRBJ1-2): EAGVTQFPSHSVIEKGQTVTLRCDPISGHDNLYWYRRVMGKEIKFLLHFVKESKQDESGMPNNRFLAERTGGTYSTLKVQPAELEDSGVYFCASSPGRNYGYTFGSGTRLTVV.

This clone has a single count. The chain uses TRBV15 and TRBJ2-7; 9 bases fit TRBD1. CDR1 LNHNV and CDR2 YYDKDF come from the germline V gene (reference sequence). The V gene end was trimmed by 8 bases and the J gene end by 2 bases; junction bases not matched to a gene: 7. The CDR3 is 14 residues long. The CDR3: CATQDRGVAYEQYF. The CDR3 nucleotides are TGTGCCACCCAGGACAGGGGAGTCGCCTACGAGCAGTACTTC.

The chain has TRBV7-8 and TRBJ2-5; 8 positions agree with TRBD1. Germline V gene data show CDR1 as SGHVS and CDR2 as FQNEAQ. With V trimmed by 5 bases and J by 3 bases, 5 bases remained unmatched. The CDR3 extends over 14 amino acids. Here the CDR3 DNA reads TGTGCCAGCAGCGGGCGGACAGGGAAAGAGACCCAGTACTTC. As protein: CASSGRTGKETQYF. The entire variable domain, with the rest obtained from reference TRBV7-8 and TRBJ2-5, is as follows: GAGVSQSPRYKVAKRGQDVALRCDPISGHVSLFWYQQALGQGPEFLTYFQNEAQLDKSGLPSDRFFAERPEGSVSTLKIQRTQQEDSAVYLCASSGRTGKETQYFGPGTRLLVL.

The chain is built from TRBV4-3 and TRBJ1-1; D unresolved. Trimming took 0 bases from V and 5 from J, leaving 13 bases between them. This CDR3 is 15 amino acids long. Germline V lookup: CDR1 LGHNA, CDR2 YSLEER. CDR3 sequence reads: CASSQDPLVRTEAFF. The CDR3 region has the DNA TGCGCCAGCAGCCAAGATCCCTTAGTGCGAACTGAAGCTTTCTTT.

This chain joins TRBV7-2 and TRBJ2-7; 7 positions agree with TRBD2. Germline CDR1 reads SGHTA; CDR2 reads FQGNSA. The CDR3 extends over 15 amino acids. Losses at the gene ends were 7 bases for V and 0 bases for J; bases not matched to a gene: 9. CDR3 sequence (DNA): TGTGCCAGCACCCGGCGGCTAGCGGACTCCTACGAGCAGTACTTC. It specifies CASTRRLADSYEQYF.

The DNA of the CDR3 is TGTGCCAGCAGCTTGGATCTGACAGCCCAAGAGACCCAGTACTTC. The encoded protein is CASSLDLTAQETQYF. V usage is TRBV5-4 and J usage is TRBJ2-5, with D perhaps TRBD1 (5 bases). Trimming removed 0 bases at V and 1 base at J, with 10 bases between. The CDR3 has 15 amino acids. CDR1 SGHNT and CDR2 YYREEE come from the germline V gene (reference sequence).

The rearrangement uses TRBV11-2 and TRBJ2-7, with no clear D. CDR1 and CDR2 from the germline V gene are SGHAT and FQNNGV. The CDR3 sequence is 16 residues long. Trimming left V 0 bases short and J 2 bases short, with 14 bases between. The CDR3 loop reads CASSLDPGRRPYEQYF. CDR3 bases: TGTGCCAGCAGCTTAGATCCCGGCAGGCGCCCCTACGAGCAGTACTTC.

The CDR3 sequence is CASLTGRSMNTEAFF. CDR3 sequence (DNA): TGTGCCAGCTTGACGGGTCGTTCAATGAACACTGAAGCTTTCTTT. This chain joins TRBV7-2 and TRBJ1-1; D remains ambiguous. Trimming removed 8 bases at V and 0 bases at J, with 16 bases between. The CDR3 sequence is 15 residues long. Germline V gene sequence: CDR1 SGHTA, CDR2 FQGNSA. The full variable domain, completed using reference TRBV7-2 and TRBJ1-1, is GAGVSQSPSNKVTEKGKDVELRCDPISGHTALYWYRQSLGQGLEFLIYFQGNSAPDKSGLPSDRFSAERTGGSVSTLTIQRTQQEDSAVYLCASLTGRSMNTEAFFGQGTRLTVV.

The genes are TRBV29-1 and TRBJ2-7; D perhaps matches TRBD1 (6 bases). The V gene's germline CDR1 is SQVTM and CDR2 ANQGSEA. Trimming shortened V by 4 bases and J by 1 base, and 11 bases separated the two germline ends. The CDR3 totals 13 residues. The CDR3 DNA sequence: TGCAGCGTTGTCGGGACACCATCCTACGAGCAGTACTTC. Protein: CSVVGTPSYEQYF.

The CDR3 here is CASSLVRTSGEVYNEQFF. CDR3 bases: TGTGCCAGCAGCTTGGTCCGGACTAGCGGGGAGGTTTACAATGAGCAGTTCTTC. This rearrangement joins TRBV5-6 to TRBJ2-1, with 12 bases that match TRBD2. The junction had 8 bases not matched to a gene; V was cut back by 0 bases and J by 4 bases. The CDR3 consists of 18 residues. Germline assignment: CDR1 SGHDT and CDR2 YYEEEE.

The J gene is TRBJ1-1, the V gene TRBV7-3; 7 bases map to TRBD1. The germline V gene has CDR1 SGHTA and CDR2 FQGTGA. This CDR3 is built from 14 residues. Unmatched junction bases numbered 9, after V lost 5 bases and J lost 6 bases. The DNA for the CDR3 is TGTGCCAGCAGCACAGGTGACAGGGTATCTGAAGCTTTCTTT. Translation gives CASSTGDRVSEAFF.

CDR3 DNA sequence: TGTGCCAGCAGCTTCCCAGAAGAGAACACCGGGGAGCTGTTTTTT. Its translation is CASSFPEENTGELFF. V usage is TRBV5-5 and J usage is TRBJ2-2; no clear D. CDR1 is SGHKS and CDR2 is YYEKEE in the germline V gene (reference sequence). Trimming took 2 bases from V and 1 from J, leaving 9 bases between them. This CDR3 contains 15 residues.